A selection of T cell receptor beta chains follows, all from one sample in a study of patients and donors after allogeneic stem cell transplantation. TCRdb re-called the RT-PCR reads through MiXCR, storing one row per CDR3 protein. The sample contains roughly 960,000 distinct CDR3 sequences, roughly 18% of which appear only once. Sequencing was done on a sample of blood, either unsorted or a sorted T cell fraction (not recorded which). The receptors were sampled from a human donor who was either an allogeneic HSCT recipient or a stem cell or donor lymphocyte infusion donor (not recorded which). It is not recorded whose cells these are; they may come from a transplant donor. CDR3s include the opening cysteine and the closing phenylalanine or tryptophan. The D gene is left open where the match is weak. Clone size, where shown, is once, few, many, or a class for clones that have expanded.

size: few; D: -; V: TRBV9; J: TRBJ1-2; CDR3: CASSVGGDGYTF; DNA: TGTGCCAGCAGCGTAGGTGGCGATGGCTACACCTTC
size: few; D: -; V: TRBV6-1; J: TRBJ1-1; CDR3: CASKWGGPGLGAEAFF; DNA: TGTGCCAGCAAGTGGGGAGGTCCGGGGCTAGGCGCTGAAGCTTTCTTT
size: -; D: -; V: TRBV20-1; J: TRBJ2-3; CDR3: CSAMPQEVTDTQYF; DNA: TGCAGTGCTATGCCCCAAGAAGTCACAGATACGCAGTATTTT
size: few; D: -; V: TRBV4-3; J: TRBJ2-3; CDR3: CASSRVSTTDTQYF; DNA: TGCGCCAGCAGTCGGGTCAGTACAACAGATACGCAGTATTTT
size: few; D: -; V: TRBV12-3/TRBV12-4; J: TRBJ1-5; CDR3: CAIGLDQPQHF; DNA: TGTGCCATCGGGCTCGATCAGCCCCAGCATTTT
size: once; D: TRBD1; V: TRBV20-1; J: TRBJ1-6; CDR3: CSAKDRGTHNSPLHF; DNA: TGCAGTGCAAAGGACAGGGGGACACATAATTCACCCCTCCACTTT
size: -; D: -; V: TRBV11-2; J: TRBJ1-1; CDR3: CASSREPNTEAFF; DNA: TGTGCCAGCAGCCGTGAACCGAACACTGAAGCTTTCTTT
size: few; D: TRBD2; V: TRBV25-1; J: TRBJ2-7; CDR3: CASSPAGISYEQYF; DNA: TGTGCCAGCAGTCCAGCGGGGATCTCCTACGAGCAGTACTTC
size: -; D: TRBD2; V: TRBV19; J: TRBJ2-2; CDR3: CASSRGTSGIHRTGELFF; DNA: TGTGCCAGTAGTAGGGGGACTAGCGGGATTCATCGTACCGGGGAGCTGTTTTTT
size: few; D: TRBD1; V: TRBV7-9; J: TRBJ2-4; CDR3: CASSDRYRGAKNIQYF; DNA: TGTGCCAGCAGCGATCGTTACAGGGGAGCCAAAAACATTCAGTACTTC
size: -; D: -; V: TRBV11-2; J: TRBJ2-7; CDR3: CASSLAARYAYEQYF; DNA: TGTGCCAGCAGCTTAGCGGCGCGGTACGCCTACGAGCAGTACTTC
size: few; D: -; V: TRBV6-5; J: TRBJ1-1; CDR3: CASSSSGGLLF; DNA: TGTGCCAGCAGCTCCTCGGGGGGGTTACTCTTT
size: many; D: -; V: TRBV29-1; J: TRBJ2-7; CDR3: CSVKDKNSYEQYF; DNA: TGCAGCGTGAAGGACAAAAACTCCTACGAGCAGTACTTC
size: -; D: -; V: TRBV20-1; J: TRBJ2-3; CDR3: CSARDTAGSPGQYF; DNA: TGCAGTGCTAGAGATACGGCGGGGTCTCCGGGACAGTATTTT
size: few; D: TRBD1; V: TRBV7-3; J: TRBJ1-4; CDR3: CASSPQPTGGIEKLFF; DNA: TGTGCCAGCAGCCCCCAACCGACAGGGGGCATCGAAAAACTGTTTTTT
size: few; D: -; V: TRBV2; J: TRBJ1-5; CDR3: CASSAGEGQPQHF; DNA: TGTGCCAGCAGTGCTGGCGAAGGTCAGCCCCAGCATTTT
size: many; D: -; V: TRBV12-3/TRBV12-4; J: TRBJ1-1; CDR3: CASSPQGTEAFF; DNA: TGTGCCAGCAGCCCCCAGGGGACTGAAGCTTTCTTT
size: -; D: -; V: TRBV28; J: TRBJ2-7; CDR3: CASRQVVYEQYF; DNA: TGTGCCAGCAGGCAAGTGGTCTACGAGCAGTACTTC
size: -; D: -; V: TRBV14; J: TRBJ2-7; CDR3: CASSQDISYEQYF; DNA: TGTGCCAGCAGCCAAGACATCTCCTACGAGCAGTACTTC
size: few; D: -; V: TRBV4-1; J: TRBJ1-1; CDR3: CASSLLGPLVPEAFF; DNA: TGCGCCAGCAGCCTGTTGGGACCTCTTGTCCCTGAAGCTTTCTTT
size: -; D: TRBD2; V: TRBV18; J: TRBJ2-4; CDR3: CASSWTSGRFTGVENIQYF; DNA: TGTGCCAGCTCATGGACTAGCGGGAGGTTTACGGGAGTCGAAAACATTCAGTACTTC
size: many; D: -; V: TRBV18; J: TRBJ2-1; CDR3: CASSRLRYPEQFF; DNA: TGTGCCAGCTCACGCCTCCGCTACCCGGAGCAGTTCTTC
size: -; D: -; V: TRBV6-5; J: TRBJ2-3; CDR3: CASSYSRKYGGDTQYF; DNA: TGTGCCAGCAGTTACTCGAGGAAATACGGTGGGGATACGCAGTATTTT
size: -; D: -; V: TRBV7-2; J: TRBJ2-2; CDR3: CASSFLRLGGELFF; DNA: TGTGCCAGCAGCTTCCTTCGCCTCGGCGGGGAGCTGTTTTTT
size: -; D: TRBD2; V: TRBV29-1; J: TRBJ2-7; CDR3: CSAVLAGYEQYF; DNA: TGCAGCGCGGTACTAGCGGGATACGAGCAGTACTTC
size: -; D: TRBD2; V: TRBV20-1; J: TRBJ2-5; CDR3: CSASQAGKETQYF; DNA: TGCAGTGCTAGCCAAGCGGGAAAAGAGACCCAGTACTTC
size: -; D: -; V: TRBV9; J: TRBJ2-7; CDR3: CASSVEGGPVYEQYF; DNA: TGTGCCAGCAGCGTTGAGGGGGGGCCGGTCTACGAGCAGTACTTC
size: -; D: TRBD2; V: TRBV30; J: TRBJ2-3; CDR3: CAWSGGAGDTQYF; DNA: TGTGCCTGGAGCGGGGGGGCCGGAGATACGCAGTATTTT
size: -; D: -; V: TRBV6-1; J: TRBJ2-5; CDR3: CATQTQGIRTQYF; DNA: TGTGCCACCCAAACCCAGGGTATCAGGACCCAGTACTTC
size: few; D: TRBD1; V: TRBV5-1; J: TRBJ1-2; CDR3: CASSLKQGARGYTF; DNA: TGCGCCAGCAGCTTGAAACAGGGGGCGCGGGGCTACACCTTC
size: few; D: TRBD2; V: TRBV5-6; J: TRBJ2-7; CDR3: CASSLSGGRSYEQYF; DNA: TGTGCCAGCAGCCTGTCGGGGGGGCGGAGCTACGAGCAGTACTTC
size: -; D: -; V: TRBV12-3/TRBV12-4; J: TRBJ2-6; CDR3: CASSFGSTGANVLTF; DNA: TGTGCCAGCAGTTTCGGGTCAACTGGGGCCAACGTCCTGACTTTC
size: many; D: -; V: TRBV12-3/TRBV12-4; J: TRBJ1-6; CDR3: CASSSAFGRKNSPLHF; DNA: TGTGCCAGCAGCTCTGCCTTCGGACGGAAAAATTCACCCCTCCACTTT
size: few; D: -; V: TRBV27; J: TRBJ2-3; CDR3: CASRGALDTQYF; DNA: TGTGCCAGCAGGGGGGCCCTAGATACGCAGTATTTT
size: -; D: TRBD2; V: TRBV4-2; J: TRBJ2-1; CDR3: CASSQAGAGRYNEQFF; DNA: TGTGCCAGCAGCCAAGCGGGAGCGGGGAGGTACAATGAGCAGTTCTTC
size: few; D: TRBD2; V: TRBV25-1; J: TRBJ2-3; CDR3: CASSDTTGTIAADTQYF; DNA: TGTGCCAGCAGTGACACCACCGGGACTATAGCGGCAGATACGCAGTATTTT
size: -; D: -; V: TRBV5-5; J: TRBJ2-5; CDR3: CASSSSRSGQETQYF; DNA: TGTGCCAGCAGCTCGTCCCGTAGCGGACAAGAGACCCAGTACTTC
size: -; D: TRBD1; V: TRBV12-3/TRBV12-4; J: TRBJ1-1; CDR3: CASSLVDRMNTEAFF; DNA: TGTGCCAGCAGTTTAGTGGACAGGATGAACACTGAAGCTTTCTTT
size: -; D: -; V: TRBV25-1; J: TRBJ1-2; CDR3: CASSDPAKGDYGYTF; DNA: TGTGCCAGCAGTGACCCAGCTAAAGGCGACTATGGCTACACCTTC
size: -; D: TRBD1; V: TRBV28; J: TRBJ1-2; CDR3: CASSARQGEKDLYGYTF; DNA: TGTGCCAGCAGTGCTAGACAGGGGGAAAAGGACCTCTATGGCTACACCTTC
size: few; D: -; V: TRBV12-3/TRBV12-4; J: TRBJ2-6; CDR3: CASNGQLSSGANVLTF; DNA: TGTGCCAGCAACGGACAGTTGAGCTCTGGGGCCAACGTCCTGACTTTC
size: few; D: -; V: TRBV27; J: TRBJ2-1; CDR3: CASSPPQGGSYNEQFF; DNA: TGTGCCAGCAGCCCCCCACAGGGGGGGTCCTACAATGAGCAGTTCTTC
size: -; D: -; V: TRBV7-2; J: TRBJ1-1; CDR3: CASSVEQGNTEAFF; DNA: TGTGCCAGCAGCGTTGAGCAGGGGAACACTGAAGCTTTCTTT
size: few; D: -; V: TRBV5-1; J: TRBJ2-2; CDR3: CASSPEGNTGELFF; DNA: TGCGCCAGCAGCCCGGAGGGGAACACCGGGGAGCTGTTTTTT
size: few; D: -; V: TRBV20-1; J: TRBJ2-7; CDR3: CSARDMRRTAPYEQYF; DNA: TGCAGTGCTAGAGATATGAGGCGGACAGCCCCTTACGAGCAGTACTTC
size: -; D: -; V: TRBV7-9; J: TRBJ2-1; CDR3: CASSLGQVDNEQFF; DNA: TGTGCCAGCAGCTTAGGGCAGGTGGACAATGAGCAGTTCTTC
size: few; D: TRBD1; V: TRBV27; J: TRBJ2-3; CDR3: CASSLKGGRITDTQYF; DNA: TGTGCCAGCAGTTTAAAAGGGGGCAGAATAACAGATACGCAGTATTTT
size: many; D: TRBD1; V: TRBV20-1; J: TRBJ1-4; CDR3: CSARGQKNEKLFF; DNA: TGCAGTGCCCGGGGACAGAAGAATGAAAAACTGTTTTTT
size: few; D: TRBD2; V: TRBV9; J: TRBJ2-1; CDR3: CASSVVAGGINEQFF; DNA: TGTGCCAGCAGCGTAGTAGCGGGAGGCATCAATGAGCAGTTCTTC
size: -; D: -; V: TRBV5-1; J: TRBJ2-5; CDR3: CASSWDTGETQYF; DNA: TGCGCCAGCAGCTGGGACACCGGAGAGACCCAGTACTTC
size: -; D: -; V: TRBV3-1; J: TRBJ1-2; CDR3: CASSQEGQARFYGYTF; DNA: TGTGCCAGCAGCCAAGAGGGCCAGGCGAGGTTCTATGGCTACACCTTC
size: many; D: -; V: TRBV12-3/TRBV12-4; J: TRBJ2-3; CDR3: CASSPRSRTDTQYF; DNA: TGTGCCAGCAGTCCGAGGAGCCGGACAGATACGCAGTATTTT
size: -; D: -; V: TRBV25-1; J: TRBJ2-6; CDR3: CASSDAGANVLTF; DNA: TGTGCCAGCAGTGATGCTGGGGCCAACGTCCTGACTTTC
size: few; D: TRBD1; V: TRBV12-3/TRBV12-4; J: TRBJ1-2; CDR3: CASRPGTGADGYTF; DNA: TGTGCCAGCAGGCCCGGGACAGGGGCCGATGGCTACACCTTC
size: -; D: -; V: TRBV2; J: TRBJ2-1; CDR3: CASSSETVSSYNEQFF; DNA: TGTGCCAGCAGTTCCGAGACTGTGAGCTCCTACAATGAGCAGTTCTTC
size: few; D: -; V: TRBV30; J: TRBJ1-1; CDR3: CAWRTGGRRSEAFF; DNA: TGTGCCTGGAGGACAGGAGGACGACGCTCTGAAGCTTTCTTT
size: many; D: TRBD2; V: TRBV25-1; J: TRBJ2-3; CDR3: CASSEGGLASADTQYF; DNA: TGTGCCAGCAGTGAAGGGGGACTAGCGAGCGCAGATACGCAGTATTTT
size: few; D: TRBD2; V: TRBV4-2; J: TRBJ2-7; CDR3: CASSQEPSGRAYEQYF; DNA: TGTGCCAGCAGCCAAGAACCTAGCGGGAGGGCATACGAGCAGTACTTC
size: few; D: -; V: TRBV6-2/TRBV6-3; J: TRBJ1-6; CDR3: CASNRRPNSPLHF; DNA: TGTGCCAGCAACCGTCGGCCGAATTCACCCCTCCACTTT
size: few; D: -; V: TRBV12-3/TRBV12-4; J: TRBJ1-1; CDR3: CASSSRRTDTEAFF; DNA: TGTGCCAGCAGTTCAAGAAGGACAGACACTGAAGCTTTCTTT